This T cell receptor beta chain was identified during a study of T cell changes during pregnancy in multiple sclerosis. This CDR3 is built from 13 residues. Germline trimming cut 7 bases from V and 4 bases from J; bases unmatched to any gene: 3. Germline CDR1 is MNHEY and CDR2 is SVGAGI. Clones were sequenced by immunoSEQ multiplex PCR, and TCRdb holds only the in-frame ones, with some missing. The data contain about 100,000 clones, about 90% of them singletons. The V gene is TRBV6-5, the J gene TRBJ1-1, with TRBD1 matching 10 bases. The sample here was peripheral blood, taken after pregnancy. This receptor was obtained from a female donor with multiple sclerosis, enrolled in a pregnancy study. The CDR3 DNA is TGTGCCAGCAAGGACAGGGGGGCCACTGAAGCTTTCTTT. Translation gives CASKDRGATEAFF.